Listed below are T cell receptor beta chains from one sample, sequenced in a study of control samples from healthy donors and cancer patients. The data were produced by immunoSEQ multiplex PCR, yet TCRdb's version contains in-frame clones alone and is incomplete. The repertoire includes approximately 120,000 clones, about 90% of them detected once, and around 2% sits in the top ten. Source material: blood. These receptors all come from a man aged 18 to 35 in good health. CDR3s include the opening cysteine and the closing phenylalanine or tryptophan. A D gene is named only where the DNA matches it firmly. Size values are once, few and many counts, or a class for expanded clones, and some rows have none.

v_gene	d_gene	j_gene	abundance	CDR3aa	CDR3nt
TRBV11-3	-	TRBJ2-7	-	CASSFRRVRYEQYF	TGTGCCAGCAGCTTCAGACGGGTCCGGTACGAGCAGTACTTC
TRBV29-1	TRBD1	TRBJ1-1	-	CSVTGQPPNTEAFF	TGCAGCGTTACGGGACAGCCACCGAACACTGAAGCTTTCTTT
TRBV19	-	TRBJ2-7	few	CASTPTKGTSYEQYF	TGTGCCAGTACCCCCACAAAGGGGACCTCCTACGAGCAGTACTTC
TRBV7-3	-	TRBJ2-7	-	CASSEGGVRSSYEQYF	TGTGCCAGCAGCGAAGGTGGAGTCCGAAGCTCCTACGAGCAGTACTTC
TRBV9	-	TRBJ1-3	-	CASSALDSYSGNTIYF	TGTGCCAGCAGCGCCCTCGACTCTTACTCTGGAAACACCATATATTTT
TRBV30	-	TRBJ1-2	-	CAWSGTEPYGYTF	TGTGCCTGGAGTGGGACAGAGCCCTATGGCTACACCTTC
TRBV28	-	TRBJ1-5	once	CASITYGTGNQPQHF	TGTGCCAGCATAACCTACGGGACGGGCAATCAGCCCCAGCATTTT
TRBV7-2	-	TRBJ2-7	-	CASSLDGYGYEQYF	TGTGCCAGCAGCTTAGATGGGTACGGCTACGAGCAGTACTTC
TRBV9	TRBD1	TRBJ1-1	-	CASSPQGDRNTEAFF	TGTGCCAGCAGCCCCCAGGGGGATAGGAACACTGAAGCTTTCTTT
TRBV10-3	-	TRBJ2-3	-	CAISKSTDTQYF	TGTGCCATCAGCAAGAGTACAGATACGCAGTATTTT
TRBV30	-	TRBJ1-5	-	CAWSVGTEQPQHF	TGTGCCTGGAGTGTAGGGACGGAACAGCCCCAGCATTTT
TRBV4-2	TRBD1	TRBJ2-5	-	CASSREDREENQYF	TGTGCCAGCAGCCGTGAAGACAGGGAAGAGAACCAGTACTTC
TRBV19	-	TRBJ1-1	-	CASSRGLGKAFF	TGTGCCAGTAGTAGAGGACTCGGGAAAGCTTTCTTT
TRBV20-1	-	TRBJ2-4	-	CSASTTGLAKNIQYF	TGCAGTGCTAGTACCACGGGACTAGCCAAAAACATTCAGTACTTC
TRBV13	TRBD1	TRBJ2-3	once	CASSKRQGDTQYF	TGTGCCAGCAGCAAGAGACAGGGTGATACGCAGTATTTT
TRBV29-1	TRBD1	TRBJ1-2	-	CSVEPTGRGQGYGYTF	TGCAGCGTTGAACCCACCGGCCGGGGACAGGGGTATGGCTACACCTTC
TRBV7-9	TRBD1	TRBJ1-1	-	CASSLLQYRGTFAEAFF	TGTGCCAGCAGCTTATTGCAGTACAGGGGGACATTTGCTGAAGCTTTCTTT
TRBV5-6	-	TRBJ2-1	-	CASSPGPQRNLGAYNEQFF	TGTGCCAGCAGCCCGGGGCCCCAGCGGAACCTAGGGGCCTACAATGAGCAGTTCTTC
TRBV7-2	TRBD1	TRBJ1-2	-	CASSHKTGQGVYGYTF	TGTGCCAGCAGCCACAAAACAGGACAGGGGGTGTATGGCTACACCTTC
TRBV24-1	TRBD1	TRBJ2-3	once	CATSDFGQVSSTDTQYF	TGTGCCACCAGTGACTTCGGACAGGTCTCTAGCACAGATACGCAGTATTTT
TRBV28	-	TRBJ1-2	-	CASGGYGGYTF	TGTGCCAGTGGCGGGTACGGAGGCTACACCTTC
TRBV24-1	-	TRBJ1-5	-	CATSDPSGPGPQPQHF	TGTGCCACCAGTGATCCCTCGGGCCCGGGGCCTCAGCCCCAGCATTTT
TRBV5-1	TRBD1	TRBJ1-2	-	CASSTGQGVYGYTF	TGCGCCAGCAGCACGGGACAGGGGGTCTATGGCTACACCTTC
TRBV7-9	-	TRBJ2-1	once	CASSPLGGKVEEQFF	TGTGCCAGCAGCCCTTTGGGCGGGAAAGTGGAGGAGCAGTTCTTC
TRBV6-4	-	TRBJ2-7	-	CASSEQAGSSYEQYF	TGTGCCAGCAGTGAACAGGCGGGATCCTCCTACGAGCAGTACTTC
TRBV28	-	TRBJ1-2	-	CASSDWGGRGYTF	TGTGCCAGCAGTGACTGGGGGGGTAGAGGCTACACCTTC
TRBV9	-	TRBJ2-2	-	CASMVRPGTGELFF	TGTGCCAGCATGGTCAGGCCGGGAACCGGGGAGCTGTTTTTT
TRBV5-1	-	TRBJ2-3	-	CASSSQQGPTDTQYF	TGCGCCAGCAGCTCCCAACAGGGTCCCACAGATACGCAGTATTTT
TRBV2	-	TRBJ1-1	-	CASRNKMNTEAFF	TGTGCCAGCAGAAACAAGATGAACACTGAAGCTTTCTTT
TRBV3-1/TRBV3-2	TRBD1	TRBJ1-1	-	CASSRVGGSMNTEAFF	TGTGCCAGCAGCCGGGTAGGGGGCTCCATGAACACTGAAGCTTTCTTT
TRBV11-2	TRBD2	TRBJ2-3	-	CASSSLADTDTQYF	TGTGCCAGCAGCTCTCTAGCGGATACAGATACGCAGTATTTT
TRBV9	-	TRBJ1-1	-	CASSTRQDSVNTEAFF	TGTGCCAGCAGCACCCGACAGGACTCGGTGAACACTGAAGCTTTCTTT
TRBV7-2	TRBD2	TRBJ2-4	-	CASSIRAGGAKNIQYF	TGTGCCAGCAGCATACGCGCGGGAGGGGCCAAAAACATTCAGTACTTC
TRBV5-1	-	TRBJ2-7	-	CASSLGDQDNFAYEQYF	TGCGCCAGCAGCTTGGGGGATCAGGATAACTTTGCCTACGAGCAGTACTTC
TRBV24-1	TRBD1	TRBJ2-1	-	CATSDPGQGGYNEQFF	TGTGCCACCAGTGACCCAGGACAGGGGGGCTACAATGAGCAGTTCTTC
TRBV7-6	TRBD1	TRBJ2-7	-	CVSSSSIGGAFAEQYF	TGTGTCAGCAGCTCGAGTATAGGGGGCGCCTTTGCCGAGCAGTACTTC
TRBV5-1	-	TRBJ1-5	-	CASSSTGGGNQPQHF	TGCGCCAGCAGCTCCACAGGAGGGGGCAATCAGCCCCAGCATTTT
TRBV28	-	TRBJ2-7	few	CASSLYPGPLAEQYF	TGTGCCAGCAGTTTATATCCAGGCCCCTTAGCCGAGCAGTACTTC
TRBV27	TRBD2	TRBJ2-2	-	CASSPSGRAGNTGELFF	TGTGCCAGCAGCCCCAGCGGGAGGGCCGGAAACACCGGGGAGCTGTTTTTT
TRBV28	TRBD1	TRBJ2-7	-	CASSLFPGQTSYEQYF	TGTGCCAGCAGTTTATTCCCGGGACAGACATCCTACGAGCAGTACTTC
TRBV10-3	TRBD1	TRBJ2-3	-	CAISQDGQVADTQYF	TGTGCCATCAGCCAAGATGGACAGGTTGCAGATACGCAGTATTTT
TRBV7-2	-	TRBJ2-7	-	CASSLGNGRLDEQYF	TGTGCCAGCAGCTTAGGTAATGGGAGATTAGACGAGCAGTACTTC
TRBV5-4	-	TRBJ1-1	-	CASSFGGKNTEAFF	TGTGCCAGCAGCTTTGGGGGCAAGAACACTGAAGCTTTCTTT
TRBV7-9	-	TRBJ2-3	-	CASSLSGDTDTQYF	TGTGCCAGCAGCTTATCCGGGGACACAGATACGCAGTATTTT
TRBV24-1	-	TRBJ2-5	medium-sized	CATSDSDKQETQYF	TGTGCCACCAGTGATTCGGACAAGCAAGAGACCCAGTACTTC
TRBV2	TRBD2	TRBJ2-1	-	CASNQPGLGNEQFF	TGTGCCAGCAACCAACCGGGACTAGGAAATGAGCAGTTCTTC
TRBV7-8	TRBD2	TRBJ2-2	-	CASSLTSGSFTGELFF	TGTGCCAGCAGCTTGACTAGCGGGAGTTTCACCGGGGAGCTGTTTTTT
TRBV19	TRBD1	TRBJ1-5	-	CASSKQGAQQPQHF	TGTGCCAGTAGTAAACAGGGGGCTCAACAGCCCCAGCATTTT
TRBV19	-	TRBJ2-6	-	CASRRAAGANVLTF	TGTGCCAGTAGGAGGGCGGCTGGGGCCAACGTCCTGACTTTC
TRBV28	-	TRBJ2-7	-	CASSFHRTGEQYF	TGTGCCAGCAGTTTCCACAGGACCGGGGAGCAGTACTTC
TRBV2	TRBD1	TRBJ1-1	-	CASSVEDRANTEAFF	TGTGCCAGCAGTGTAGAAGACAGGGCGAACACTGAAGCTTTCTTT
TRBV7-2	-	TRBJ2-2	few	CASSPLVTSGELFF	TGTGCCAGCAGCCCTCTGGTAACGTCCGGGGAGCTGTTTTTT
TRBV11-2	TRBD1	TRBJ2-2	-	CASSLLSGTGNTGELFF	TGTGCCAGCAGTCTCCTATCGGGGACAGGGAACACCGGGGAGCTGTTTTTT
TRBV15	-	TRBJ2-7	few	CATSRVREHYEQYF	TGTGCCACCAGCAGAGTACGGGAGCACTACGAGCAGTACTTC
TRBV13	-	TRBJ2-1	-	CASSPGTFSSYNEQFF	TGTGCCAGCAGCCCTGGGACCTTTAGCTCCTACAATGAGCAGTTCTTC